This T cell receptor (beta chain) was profiled in a study of control samples from healthy donors and cancer patients. Generated by immunoSEQ multiplex PCR, the TCRdb table keeps only in-frame clones and is missing some. The sample includes hundreds of thousands of clones, around 80% of them seen just once. This CDR3 has 17 residues. In germline, CDR1 is MGHRA, CDR2 YSYEKL. Trimming removed 3 bases from V and 0 bases from J; junction bases left unmatched: 5. The sequence derives from a woman aged 55-75 years with lung cancer. This sequence joins TRBV4-1 and TRBJ2-6; 7 bases fit TRBD1. Sequencing input: PBMCs. The CDR3 sequence is CASSHTGVSSGANVLTF. For the CDR3, the DNA is TGCGCCAGCAGCCATACAGGGGTCTCCTCTGGGGCCAACGTCCTGACTTTC.